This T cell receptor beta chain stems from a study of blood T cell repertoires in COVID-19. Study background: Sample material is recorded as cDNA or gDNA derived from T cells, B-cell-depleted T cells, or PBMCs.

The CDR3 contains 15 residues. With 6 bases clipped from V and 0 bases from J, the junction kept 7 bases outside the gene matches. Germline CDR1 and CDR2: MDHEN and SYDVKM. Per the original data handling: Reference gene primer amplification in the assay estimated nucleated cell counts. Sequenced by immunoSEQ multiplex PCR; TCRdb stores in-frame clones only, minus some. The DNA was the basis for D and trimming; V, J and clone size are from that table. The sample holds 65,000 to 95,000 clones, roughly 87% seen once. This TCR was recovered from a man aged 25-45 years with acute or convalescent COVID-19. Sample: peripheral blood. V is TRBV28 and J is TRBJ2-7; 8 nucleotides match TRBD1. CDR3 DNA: TGTGCCAGCAGCGCTACCGGGACAGGCTCCTACGAGCAGTACTTC. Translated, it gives CASSATGTGSYEQYF. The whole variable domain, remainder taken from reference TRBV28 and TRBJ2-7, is DVKVTQSSRYLVKRTGEKVFLECVQDMDHENMFWYRQDPGLGLRLIYFSYDVKMKEKGDIPEGYSVSREKKERFSLILESASTNQTSMYLCASSATGTGSYEQYFGPGTRLTVT.